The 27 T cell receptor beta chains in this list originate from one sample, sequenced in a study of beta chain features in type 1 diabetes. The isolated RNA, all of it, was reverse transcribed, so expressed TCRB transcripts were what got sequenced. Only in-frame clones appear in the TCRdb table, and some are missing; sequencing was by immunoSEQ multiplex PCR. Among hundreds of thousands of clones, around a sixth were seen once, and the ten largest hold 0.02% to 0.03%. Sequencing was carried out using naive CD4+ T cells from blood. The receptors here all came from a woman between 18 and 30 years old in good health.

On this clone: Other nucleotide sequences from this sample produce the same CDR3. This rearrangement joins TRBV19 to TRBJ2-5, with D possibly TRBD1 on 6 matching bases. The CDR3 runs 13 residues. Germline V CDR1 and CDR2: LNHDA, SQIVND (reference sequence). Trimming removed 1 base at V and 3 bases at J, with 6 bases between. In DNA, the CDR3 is TGTGCCAGTAGTATAGCAGGGGAAGAGACCCAGTACTTC. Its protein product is CASSIAGEETQYF. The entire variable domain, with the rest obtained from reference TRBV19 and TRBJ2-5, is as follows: DGGITQSPKYLFRKEGQNVTLSCEQNLNHDAMYWYRQDPGQGLRLIYYSQIVNDFQKGDIAEGYSVSREKKESFPLTVTSAQKNPTAFYLCASSIAGEETQYFGPGTRLLVL.

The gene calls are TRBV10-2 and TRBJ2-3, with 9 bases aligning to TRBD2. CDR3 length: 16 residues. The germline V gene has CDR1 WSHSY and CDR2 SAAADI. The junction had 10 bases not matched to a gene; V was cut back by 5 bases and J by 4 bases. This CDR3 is CASSPGAGGGADTQYF. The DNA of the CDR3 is TGCGCCAGCAGTCCCGGAGCGGGAGGTGGGGCAGATACGCAGTATTTT.

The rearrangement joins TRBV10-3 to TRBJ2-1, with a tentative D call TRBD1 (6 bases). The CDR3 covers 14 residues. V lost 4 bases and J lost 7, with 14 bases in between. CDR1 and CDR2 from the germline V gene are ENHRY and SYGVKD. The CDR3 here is CAISAEERGNEQFF. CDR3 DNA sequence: TGTGCCATCAGTGCTGAGGAGAGGGGGAATGAGCAGTTCTTC.

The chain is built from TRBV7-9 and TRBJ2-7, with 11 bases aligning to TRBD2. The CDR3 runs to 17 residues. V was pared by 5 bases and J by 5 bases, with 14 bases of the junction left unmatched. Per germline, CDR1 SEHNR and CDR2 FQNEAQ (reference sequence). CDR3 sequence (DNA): TGTGCCAGCAGCCCAAGACTAGCGGGACAGGTAGTCCACGAGCAGTACTTC. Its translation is CASSPRLAGQVVHEQYF.

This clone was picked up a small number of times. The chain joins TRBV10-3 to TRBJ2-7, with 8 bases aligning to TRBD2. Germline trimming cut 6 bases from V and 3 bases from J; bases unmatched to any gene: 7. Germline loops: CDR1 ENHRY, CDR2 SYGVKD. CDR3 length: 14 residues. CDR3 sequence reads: CAISPGTRIYEQYF. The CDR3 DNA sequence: TGTGCCATCAGCCCCGGGACTAGGATCTACGAGCAGTACTTC.

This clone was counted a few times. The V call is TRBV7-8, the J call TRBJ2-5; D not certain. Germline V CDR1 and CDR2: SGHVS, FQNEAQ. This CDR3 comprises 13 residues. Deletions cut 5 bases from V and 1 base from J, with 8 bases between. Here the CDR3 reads CASSRTPQETQYF. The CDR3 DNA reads TGTGCCAGCAGCCGCACACCCCAAGAGACCCAGTACTTC.

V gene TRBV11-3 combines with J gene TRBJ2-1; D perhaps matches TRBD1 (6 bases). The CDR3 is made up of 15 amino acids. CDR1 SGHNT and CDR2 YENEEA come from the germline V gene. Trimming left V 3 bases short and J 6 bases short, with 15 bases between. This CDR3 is CASSLAGDEGNEQFF. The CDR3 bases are TGTGCCAGCAGCTTGGCAGGGGATGAGGGCAATGAGCAGTTCTTC.

CDR3 in DNA: TGCGCCAGCAGCCAAGCTTGGGGACTGACTAACTATGGCTACACCTTC. Its translation: CASSQAWGLTNYGYTF. J is TRBJ1-2 and V is TRBV4-3, with D possibly being TRBD1 (5 bases). Germline CDR1 is LGHNA and CDR2 is YSLEER. This CDR3 is built from 16 residues. Trimming removed 1 base at V and 0 bases at J, with 12 bases between.

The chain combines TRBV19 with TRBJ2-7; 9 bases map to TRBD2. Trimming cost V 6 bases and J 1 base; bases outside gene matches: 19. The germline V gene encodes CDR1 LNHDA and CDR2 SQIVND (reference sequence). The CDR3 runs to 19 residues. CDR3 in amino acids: CASSVGVGGRAGRSYEQYF. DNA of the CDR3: TGTGCCAGTAGCGTGGGCGTTGGCGGGAGGGCCGGTCGGTCCTACGAGCAGTACTTC. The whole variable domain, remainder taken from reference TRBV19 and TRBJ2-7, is DGGITQSPKYLFRKEGQNVTLSCEQNLNHDAMYWYRQDPGQGLRLIYYSQIVNDFQKGDIAEGYSVSREKKESFPLTVTSAQKNPTAFYLCASSVGVGGRAGRSYEQYFGPGTRLTVT.

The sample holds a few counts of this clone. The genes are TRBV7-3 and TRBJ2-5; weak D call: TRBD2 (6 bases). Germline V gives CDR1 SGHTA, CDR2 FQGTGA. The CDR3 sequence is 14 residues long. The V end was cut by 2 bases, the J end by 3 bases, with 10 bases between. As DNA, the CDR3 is TGTGCCAGCAGCTTACTCGGGGGAAAAGAGACCCAGTACTTC. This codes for CASSLLGGKETQYF.

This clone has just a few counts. The CDR3 spells CASSQVKGRGNYEQYF. The CDR3 region has the DNA TGCGCCAGCAGCCAGGTGAAGGGCAGAGGAAACTACGAGCAGTACTTC. This chain uses TRBV4-3 with TRBJ2-7; D remains ambiguous. From germline, CDR1 is LGHNA and CDR2 YSLEER. The V end was cut by 3 bases, the J end by 3 bases, with 18 bases between. The length of the CDR3 is 16 residues.

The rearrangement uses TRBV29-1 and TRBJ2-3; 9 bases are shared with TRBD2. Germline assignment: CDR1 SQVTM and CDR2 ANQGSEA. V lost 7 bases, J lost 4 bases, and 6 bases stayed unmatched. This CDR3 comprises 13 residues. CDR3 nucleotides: TGCAGCGCCCCGGGACTAGCCGCAGATACGCAGTATTTT. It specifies CSAPGLAADTQYF.

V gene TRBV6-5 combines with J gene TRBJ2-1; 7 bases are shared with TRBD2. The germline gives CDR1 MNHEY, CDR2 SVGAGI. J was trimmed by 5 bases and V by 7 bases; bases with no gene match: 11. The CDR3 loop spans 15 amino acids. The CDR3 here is CASTKIGLVHNEQFF. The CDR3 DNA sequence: TGTGCCAGCACCAAAATAGGACTAGTCCACAATGAGCAGTTCTTC.

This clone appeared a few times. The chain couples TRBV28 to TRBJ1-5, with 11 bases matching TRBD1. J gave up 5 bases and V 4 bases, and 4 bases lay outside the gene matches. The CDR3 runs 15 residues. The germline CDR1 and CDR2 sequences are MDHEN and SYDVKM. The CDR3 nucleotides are TGTGCCAGCAGTTGGGGGACAGGGGGTCATCAGCCCCAGCATTTT. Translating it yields CASSWGTGGHQPQHF.

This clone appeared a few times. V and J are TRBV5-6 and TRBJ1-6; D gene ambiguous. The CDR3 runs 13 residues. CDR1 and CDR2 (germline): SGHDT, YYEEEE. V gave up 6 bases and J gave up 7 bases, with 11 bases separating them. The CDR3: CASTNSLNSPLHF. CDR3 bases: TGTGCCAGCACTAACTCACTAAATTCACCCCTCCACTTT.

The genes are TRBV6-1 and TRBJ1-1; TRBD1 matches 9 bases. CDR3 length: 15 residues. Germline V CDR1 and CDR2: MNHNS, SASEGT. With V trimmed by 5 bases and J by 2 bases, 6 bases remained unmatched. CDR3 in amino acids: CASSTRQGGNTEAFF. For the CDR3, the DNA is TGTGCCAGCAGTACCCGACAGGGGGGAAACACTGAAGCTTTCTTT.

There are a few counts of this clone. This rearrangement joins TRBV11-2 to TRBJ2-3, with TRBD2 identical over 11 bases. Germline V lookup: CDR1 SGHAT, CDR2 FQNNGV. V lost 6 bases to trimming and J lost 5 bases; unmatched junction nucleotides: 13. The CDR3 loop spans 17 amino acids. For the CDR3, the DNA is TGTGCCAGCAGGAAAAGGACAGGGACTAGCGGTGTAGATACGCAGTATTTT. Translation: CASRKRTGTSGVDTQYF.

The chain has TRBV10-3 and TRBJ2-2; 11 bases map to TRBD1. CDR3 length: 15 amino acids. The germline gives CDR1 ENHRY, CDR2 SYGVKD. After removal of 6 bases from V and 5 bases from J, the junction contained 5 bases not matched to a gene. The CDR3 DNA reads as TGTGCCATCAGCCACCGGGACAGGGGGACCGGGGAGCTGTTTTTT. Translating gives CAISHRDRGTGELFF.

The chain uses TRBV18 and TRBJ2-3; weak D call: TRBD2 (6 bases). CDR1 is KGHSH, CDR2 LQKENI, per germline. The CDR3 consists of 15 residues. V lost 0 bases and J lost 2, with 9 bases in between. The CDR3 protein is CASSPPASATDTQYF. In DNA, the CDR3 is TGTGCCAGCTCACCACCGGCTAGCGCCACAGATACGCAGTATTTT.

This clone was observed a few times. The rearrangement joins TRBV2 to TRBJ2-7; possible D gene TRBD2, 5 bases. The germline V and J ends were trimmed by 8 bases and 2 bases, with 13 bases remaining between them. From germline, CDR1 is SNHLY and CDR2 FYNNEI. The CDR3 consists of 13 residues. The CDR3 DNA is TGTGCCAGCCGTCACACCGGGACCTACGAGCAGTACTTC. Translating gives CASRHTGTYEQYF.

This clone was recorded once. CDR3 residues: CASTPIRETQYF. The CDR3 DNA sequence: TGTGCCAGCACCCCCATCCGAGAGACCCAGTACTTC. The chain uses TRBV6-5 and TRBJ2-5; D is unresolved. This CDR3 has 12 residues. Trimming left V 7 bases short and J 4 bases short, with 10 bases between. CDR1 MNHEY and CDR2 SVGAGI come from the germline V gene.

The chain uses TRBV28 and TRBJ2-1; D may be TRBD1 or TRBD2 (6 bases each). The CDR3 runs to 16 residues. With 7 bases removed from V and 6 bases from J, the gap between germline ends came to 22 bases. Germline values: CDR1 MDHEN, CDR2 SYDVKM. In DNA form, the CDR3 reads TGTGCCAGCAACACTTACCGGGACCCGGGGGCCAATGAGCAGTTCTTC. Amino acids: CASNTYRDPGANEQFF.

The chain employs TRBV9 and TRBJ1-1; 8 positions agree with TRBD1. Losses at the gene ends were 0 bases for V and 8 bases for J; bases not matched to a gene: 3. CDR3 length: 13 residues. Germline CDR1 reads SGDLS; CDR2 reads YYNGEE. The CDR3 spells CASSVEGDREAFF. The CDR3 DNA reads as TGTGCCAGCAGCGTAGAAGGGGACAGGGAAGCTTTCTTT.

The CDR3 sequence: CASVIVLAGADNEQFF. The CDR3 bases are TGTGCCAGCGTGATTGTGCTTGCGGGGGCTGACAATGAGCAGTTCTTC. This rearrangement joins TRBV28 to TRBJ2-1, with D maybe TRBD2 (7 bases). V lost 8 bases and J 5 bases, leaving 22 bases between the germline ends. The CDR3 runs 16 residues. Germline V gives CDR1 MDHEN, CDR2 SYDVKM.

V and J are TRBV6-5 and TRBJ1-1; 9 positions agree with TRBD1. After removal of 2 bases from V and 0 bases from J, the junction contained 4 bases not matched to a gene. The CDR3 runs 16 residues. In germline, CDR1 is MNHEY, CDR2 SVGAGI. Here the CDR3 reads CASSYGTGMMNTEAFF. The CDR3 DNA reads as TGTGCCAGCAGTTACGGGACAGGGATGATGAACACTGAAGCTTTCTTT.

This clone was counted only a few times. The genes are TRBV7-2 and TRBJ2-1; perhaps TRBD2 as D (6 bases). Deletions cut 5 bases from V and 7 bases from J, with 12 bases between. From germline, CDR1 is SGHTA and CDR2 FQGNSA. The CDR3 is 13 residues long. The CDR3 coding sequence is TGTGCCAGCAGCCGCGGACGGGAGAATGAGCAGTTCTTC. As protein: CASSRGRENEQFF.

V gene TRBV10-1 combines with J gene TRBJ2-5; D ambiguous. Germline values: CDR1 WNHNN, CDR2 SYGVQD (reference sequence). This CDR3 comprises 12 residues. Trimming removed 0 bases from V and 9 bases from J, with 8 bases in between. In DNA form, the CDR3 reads TGCGCCAGCAGTGAGTCCCAAGGGCCCCAGTACTTC. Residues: CASSESQGPQYF.